The 9 T cell receptor beta chains below all came from one sample that was sequenced in a study of blood T cell repertoires in COVID-19. Method: immunoSEQ multiplex PCR; TCRdb's copy keeps in-frame clones and lacks some. The sample gives 200,000 or so clones, 75% to 85% of which show up once; more than 10% is in the top ten. Material for sequencing was peripheral blood. These receptors came from a woman aged 80 or over with COVID-19, enrolled during active disease.

The chain joins TRBV20-1 to TRBJ2-3, with 7 bases fitting TRBD2. The germline CDR1 and CDR2 sequences are DFQATT and SNEGSKA (reference sequence). Trimming at V came to 3 bases and at J to 0 bases, leaving 12 bases not matched to a gene. CDR3 length: 17 amino acids. As DNA, the CDR3 is TGCAGTGCTAGTGTGGCCTTTGTTAGCGGGAGCACAGATACGCAGTATTTT. Protein: CSASVAFVSGSTDTQYF.

The chain carries TRBV18 and TRBJ2-1; 8 bases align to TRBD2. The V gene's germline CDR1 is KGHSH and CDR2 LQKENI. Trimming at V came to 4 bases and at J to 5 bases, leaving 13 bases not matched to a gene. CDR3 length: 17 residues. This CDR3 reads CASSLTPGTRTDNEQFF. The CDR3, as DNA: TGTGCCAGCTCACTGACTCCCGGGACTAGAACCGACAATGAGCAGTTCTTC.

This rearrangement joins TRBV18 to TRBJ2-7; TRBD2 matches 8 bases. The CDR3 has 15 residues. Germline lookup yields CDR1 KGHSH and CDR2 LQKENI. With 3 bases clipped from V and 2 bases from J, the junction kept 6 bases outside the gene matches. The CDR3 nucleotides read TGTGCCAGCTCACCGCTCGAAGCGGGAGCCTACGAGCAGTACTTC. Residues: CASSPLEAGAYEQYF. The variable domain in full, completed from reference TRBV18 and TRBJ2-7, reads NAGVMQNPRHLVRRRGQEARLRCSPMKGHSHVYWYRQLPEEGLKFMVYLQKENIIDESGMPKERFSAEFPKEGPSILRIQQVVRGDSAAYFCASSPLEAGAYEQYFGPGTRLTVT.

V usage is TRBV2 and J usage is TRBJ1-2, with 7 bases fitting TRBD1. The CDR3 is made up of 15 amino acids. The V gene's germline CDR1 is SNHLY and CDR2 FYNNEI. V lost 3 bases to trimming and J lost 4 bases; unmatched junction nucleotides: 8. This CDR3 reads CASSDLGQLLYGYTF. CDR3 in DNA: TGTGCCAGCAGTGACTTGGGACAGCTCCTCTATGGCTACACCTTC.

This chain joins TRBV19 and TRBJ1-2, with D perhaps matching TRBD1 (6 bases). Trimming stripped 5 bases from V and 2 bases from J, with 18 bases between. Looked up from germline, CDR1 is LNHDA and CDR2 is SQIVND (reference sequence). The CDR3 is 16 residues long. CDR3 nucleotides: TGTGCCAGTAGTCCGTCCAGGACAGCCGAAAACTATGGCTACACCTTC. Its protein product is CASSPSRTAENYGYTF.

The rearrangement uses TRBV6-5 and TRBJ2-2, with D possibly being TRBD1 (5 bases). V gave up 7 bases and J gave up 1 base, with 10 bases separating them. Looked up from germline, CDR1 is MNHEY and CDR2 is SVGAGI. The CDR3 spans 14 residues. CDR3 nucleotides: TGTGCCAGCACTACTGGACAGAACACCGGGGAGCTGTTTTTT. Translating gives CASTTGQNTGELFF.

CDR3 loop: CASSQDQFGQPQHF. The CDR3 DNA is TGCGCCAGCAGCCAAGATCAGTTTGGTCAGCCCCAGCATTTT. This chain links TRBV4-3 with TRBJ1-5; no clear D. The CDR3 has 14 amino acids. The V gene's germline CDR1 is LGHNA and CDR2 YSLEER. Trimming pared 0 bases from V and 6 bases from J, leaving 9 bases between.

The chain employs TRBV6-5 and TRBJ1-6; D gene ambiguous. The V gene's germline CDR1 is MNHEY and CDR2 SVGAGI. V shed 6 bases and J shed 7 bases, with 10 bases lying between them. The CDR3 is 13 residues long. CDR3 loop: CASSDYLNSPLHF. CDR3 nucleotides: TGTGCCAGCAGCGATTACTTGAATTCACCCCTCCACTTT.

The rearrangement joins TRBV14 to TRBJ2-3; D is unresolved. Per germline, CDR1 SGHDN and CDR2 FVKESK. The CDR3 contains 13 residues. V was clipped by 0 bases and J by 4 bases, with 5 bases between them. CDR3 DNA sequence: TGTGCCAGCAGCCAAGAATTATCAGATACGCAGTATTTT. This translates into CASSQELSDTQYF.